This paragraph covers one T cell receptor beta chain sequence. The antigen remains unidentified. The junction does not match germline at one end; this may be a read error. Then a second PCR, running roughly 7 to 12 cycles, was carried out with a sample-barcoded 5' primer and a J-beta primer mix. TCRdb used MiXCR to reprocess the 5' RACE reads, holding one entry per CDR3 protein. The sample has around 400,000 distinct CDR3 sequences; approximately 47% are singletons. The sample belongs to a study of blood T cells in healthy people across ages. Study-wide results and caveats: For the donors, CMV status was unknown and possibly confounded expanded clonotype changes.

The clonotype comes from a man aged 60 to 75 in good health. The sample consisted of blood.

The CDR3 region is CASTVTLHRVIHERFF. The CDR3 DNA reads as TGTGCCAGCACCGTAACCCTACACAGGGTCATACATGAGCGGTTCTTC. V usage is TRBV7-9 and J usage is TRBJ2-1, with D tentatively TRBD1 (6 bases). Germline V gives CDR1 SEHNR, CDR2 FQNEAQ (reference sequence). The CDR3 has 16 residues. Using reference TRBV7-9 and TRBJ2-1 for the parts outside the CDR3, the full variable domain is DTGVSQNPRHKITKRGQNVTFRCDPISEHNRLYWYRQTLGQGPEFLTYFQNEAQLEKSRLLSDRFSAERPKGSFSTLEIQRTEQGDSAMYLCASTVTLHRVIHERFFGPGTRLTVL.